The present TCR beta chain was sequenced within a study of T-cell memory formation after mild COVID-19. As for the study in general: Most TCR clusters belonged to a single donor.

CDR1 SGHTA and CDR2 FQGNSA come from the germline V gene. Trimming shortened V by 8 bases and J by 1 base, and 16 bases separated the two germline ends. This CDR3 has 15 residues. Whole-study results and caveats: Nothing showed for sure that second-wave clones peaking on day 37 were SARS-CoV-2 specific. The finding that pre-infection memory included some responding clones suggested that cross-reactive memory joined. Clones that got smaller from day 15 to 85 had even CD4/CD8, while clones growing later tipped toward CD4+.

A word on this clonotype: The antigen is unknown.

TCRdb called the 5' RACE reads again in MiXCR, with one record for every CDR3 protein. The sample has around 430,000 distinct CDR3 sequences; approximately 16% are singletons. The sample taken for sequencing was PBMCs or a T cell subset sorted from them (not recorded which). J is TRBJ2-3 and V is TRBV7-2; TRBD1 might be the D (6 bases). The TCR was taken from a man between 18 and 29 years old who had mild COVID-19 (a few samples of this study predate the infection). Cell type and time point are not known. The CDR3 coding sequence is TGTGCCAGCGGCGCCTGGGCAGGGGGCACAGATACGCAGTATTTT. This translates into CASGAWAGGTDTQYF. The full variable domain, rest sourced from reference TRBV7-2 and TRBJ2-3, is GAGVSQSPSNKVTEKGKDVELRCDPISGHTALYWYRQSLGQGLEFLIYFQGNSAPDKSGLPSDRFSAERTGGSVSTLTIQRTQQEDSAVYLCASGAWAGGTDTQYFGPGTRLTVL.